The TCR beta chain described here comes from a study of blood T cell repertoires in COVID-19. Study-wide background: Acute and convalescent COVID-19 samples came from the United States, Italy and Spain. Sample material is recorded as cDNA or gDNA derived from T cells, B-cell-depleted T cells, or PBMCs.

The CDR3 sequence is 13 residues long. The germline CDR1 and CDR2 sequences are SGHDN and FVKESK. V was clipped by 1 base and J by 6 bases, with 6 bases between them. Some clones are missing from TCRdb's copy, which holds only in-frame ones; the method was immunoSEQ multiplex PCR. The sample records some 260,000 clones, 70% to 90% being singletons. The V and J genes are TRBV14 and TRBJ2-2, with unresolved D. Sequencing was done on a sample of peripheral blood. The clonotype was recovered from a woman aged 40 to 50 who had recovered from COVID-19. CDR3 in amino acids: CASSQAGSGELFF. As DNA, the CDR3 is TGTGCCAGCAGCCAAGCCGGGTCCGGGGAGCTGTTTTTT.